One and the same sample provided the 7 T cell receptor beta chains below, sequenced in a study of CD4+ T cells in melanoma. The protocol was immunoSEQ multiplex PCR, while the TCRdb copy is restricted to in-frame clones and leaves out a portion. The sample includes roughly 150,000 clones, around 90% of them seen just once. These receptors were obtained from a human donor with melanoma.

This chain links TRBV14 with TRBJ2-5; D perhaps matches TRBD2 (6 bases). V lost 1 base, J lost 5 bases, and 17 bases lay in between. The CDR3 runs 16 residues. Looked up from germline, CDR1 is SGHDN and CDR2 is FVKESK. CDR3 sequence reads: CASSQGIQGLVETQYF. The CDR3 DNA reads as TGTGCCAGCAGCCAAGGGATCCAGGGACTGGTTGAGACCCAGTACTTC.

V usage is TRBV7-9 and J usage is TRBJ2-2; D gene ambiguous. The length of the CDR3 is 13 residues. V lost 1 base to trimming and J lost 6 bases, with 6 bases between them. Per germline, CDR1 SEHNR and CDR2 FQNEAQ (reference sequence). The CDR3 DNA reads TGTGCCAGCAGCTTAGGTATACCCGGGGAGCTGTTTTTT. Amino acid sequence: CASSLGIPGELFF.

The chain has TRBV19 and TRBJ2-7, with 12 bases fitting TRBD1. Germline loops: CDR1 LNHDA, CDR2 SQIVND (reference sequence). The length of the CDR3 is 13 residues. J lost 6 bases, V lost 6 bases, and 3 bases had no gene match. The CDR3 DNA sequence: TGTGCCAGTAGCTGGGACAGGGGGCGCGAGCAGTACTTC. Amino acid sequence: CASSWDRGREQYF.

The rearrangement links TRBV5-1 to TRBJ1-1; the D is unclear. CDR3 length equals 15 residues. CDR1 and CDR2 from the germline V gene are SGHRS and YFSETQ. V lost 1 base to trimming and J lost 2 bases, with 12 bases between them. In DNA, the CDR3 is TGCGCCAGCAGCTTGACGGGAGCATTCAACACTGAAGCTTTCTTT. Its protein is CASSLTGAFNTEAFF.

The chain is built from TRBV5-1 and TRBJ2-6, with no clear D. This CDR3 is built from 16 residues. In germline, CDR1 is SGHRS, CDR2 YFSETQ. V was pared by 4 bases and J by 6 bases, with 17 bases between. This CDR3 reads CASSLEQTLEANVLTF. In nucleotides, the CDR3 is TGCGCCAGCAGCCTGGAACAGACACTCGAGGCCAACGTCCTGACTTTC.

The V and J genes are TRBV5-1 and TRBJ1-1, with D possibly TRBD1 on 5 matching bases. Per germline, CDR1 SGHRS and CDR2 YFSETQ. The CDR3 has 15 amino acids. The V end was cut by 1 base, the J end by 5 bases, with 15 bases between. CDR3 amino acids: CASSLRLGAETEAFF. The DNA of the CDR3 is TGCGCCAGCAGCTTGAGGTTAGGGGCGGAAACTGAAGCTTTCTTT.

The DNA for the CDR3 is TGTGCCAGCAGCTTCGACCGTGACAGGGCCAAGAAGTACTATGGCTACACCTTC. Translating gives CASSFDRDRAKKYYGYTF. The V gene is TRBV7-9, the J gene TRBJ1-2, with 7 bases identical to TRBD1. Germline V lookup: CDR1 SEHNR, CDR2 FQNEAQ (reference sequence). The trim removed 3 bases at V and 3 bases at J, leaving 16 bases unmatched. The CDR3 is 18 amino acids.